This T cell receptor beta chain was sequenced in a study of cytomegalovirus exposure and HLA in healthy donors. Study-level information: It was reported in a later analysis that the 95 to 150 validation repertoires used the same platform as the 500 to 700 first-cohort repertoires.

Profiling relied on immunoSEQ multiplex PCR, and the TCRdb table lists in-frame clones only, not all of them. The table has over 110,000 clones, 86% seen once. Separate from the approximately 670-subject first cohort, the 120-subject validation cohort was the one that the donors belonged to. Looked up from germline, CDR1 is LNHDA and CDR2 is SQIVND (reference sequence). V was trimmed by 5 bases and J by 3 bases, leaving 11 bases between them. The CDR3 spans 13 residues. About this clone itself: Its antigen is not known.

Study observations and caveats: High specificity and sensitivity for cytomegalovirus status were reported for the classifier. A later analysis found first-cohort TCR clusters tended to co-occur in the 90 to 150 validation repertoires.

V and J are TRBV19 and TRBJ2-7, with D perhaps matching TRBD2 (6 bases). The receptor comes from a young man in good health and CMV-seronegative. The sample comprised PBMCs. Written as DNA, the CDR3 is TGTGCCAGTAGTGGGCCCGGGGGCTACGAGCAGTACTTC. Its protein product is CASSGPGGYEQYF. The whole variable domain, remainder taken from reference TRBV19 and TRBJ2-7, is DGGITQSPKYLFRKEGQNVTLSCEQNLNHDAMYWYRQDPGQGLRLIYYSQIVNDFQKGDIAEGYSVSREKKESFPLTVTSAQKNPTAFYLCASSGPGGYEQYFGPGTRLTVT.